This record covers a single T cell receptor (beta chain). Its antigen is still unknown. The CDR3 loop spans 13 amino acids. Germline V gene sequence: CDR1 SGHRS, CDR2 YFSETQ. The germline V and J ends were trimmed by 0 bases and 4 bases, with 4 bases remaining between them. This record comes from a study of cytomegalovirus exposure and HLA in healthy donors. Study results and limitations: Later analysis indicated greater clonal expansion among HLA-associated TCR beta chains than among equally common other chains. An assumption of roughly uniform sequencing depth across donors underlay the presence/absence analyses.

The PCR employed 60 Vbeta primers together with 13 Jbeta primers. Sequenced by immunoSEQ multiplex PCR; TCRdb stores in-frame clones only, minus some. The sample lists approximately 81,000 clones, about 68% occurring once. Sequences were obtained from PBMCs. The TCR originated in a man aged 40-50 years in good health and CMV-seropositive. The chain combines TRBV5-1 with TRBJ2-2; D not resolved. In DNA form, the CDR3 reads TGCGCCAGCAGCTTGGCCGGCACCGGGGAGCTGTTTTTT. Protein sequence: CASSLAGTGELFF.